This T cell receptor beta chain was documented in a study of T-cell memory formation after mild COVID-19. Study observations and caveats: Clones which contracted sat mainly in CM and EM if CD4+, and in EMRA if CD8+.

The 5'RACE method, run with constant-segment primers, produced TCR alpha and TCR beta cDNA libraries (carrying sample barcodes and UMIs). In TCRdb, the 5' RACE reads were re-called with MiXCR into one record per CDR3 protein. The table lists about 280,000 distinct CDR3 sequences, around 8% of them singletons. V lost 6 bases to trimming and J lost 4 bases; unmatched junction nucleotides: 7. The CDR3 spans 14 residues. This clonotype was recorded at least ten times. Its specificity is not known. The chain uses TRBV12-3 or TRBV12-4 and TRBJ1-1; 8 nucleotides match TRBD1. Sequenced input: PBMCs or a T cell subset sorted from them (not recorded which). The sequence derives from a man aged 18 to 30 who had mild COVID-19 (a few samples of this study predate the infection). Cell type and time point are not known. CDR3 nucleotide sequence: TGTGCCAGCAGCTTCACAGGGGGAGGCACTGAAGCTTTCTTT. Amino acids: CASSFTGGGTEAFF.